These T cell receptor beta chains were read from a single sample in a study of shared T cell receptors in the human thymus. TCRdb keeps only in-frame clones here, not all; method: immunoSEQ multiplex PCR. The table records hundreds of thousands of clones, 70% to 90% of them present only once. Separately, the same data were catalogued under a study of human thymus T cells.

Sample: thymocytes. These receptor sequences come from a boy under three years old with a congenital heart defect. Each CDR3 is given with its conserved first and last residue. A D gene is named only where the DNA matches it firmly. The size field is filled for only some rows; it gives once, few, many or a size class.

len	v_gene	abundance	d_gene	j_gene	CDR3nt	CDR3aa
10	TRBV20-1	NA	NA	TRBJ2-7	TGCAGTGCTAGCTACTACGAGCAGTACTTC	CSASYYEQYF
16	TRBV4-2	NA	TRBD1	TRBJ1-6	TGTGCCAGCAGCCCGATTTGGGACAGGGGAAAGTCACCCCTCCACTTT	CASSPIWDRGKSPLHF
16	TRBV19	NA	TRBD1	TRBJ2-3	TGTGCCAGTAGTCCCTTAGACAGGGCTCCTTCAGATACGCAGTATTTT	CASSPLDRAPSDTQYF
14	TRBV5-1	NA	TRBD1	TRBJ1-6	TGCGCCAGCAGCCCCGGGACAGGGCCCTCACCCCTCCACTTT	CASSPGTGPSPLHF
13	TRBV30	NA	NA	TRBJ1-2	TGTGCCTGGAGTAGAACAGGGACGGGTGGCTACACCTTC	CAWSRTGTGGYTF
16	TRBV21-1	NA	NA	TRBJ1-6	TGTGCCAGCAGCAAGACCCCACAGGGGCCAAATTCACCCCTCCACTTT	CASSKTPQGPNSPLHF
14	TRBV28	few	NA	TRBJ1-5	TGTGCCAGCAGTTTGTCACAGGGCAATCAGCCCCAGCATTTT	CASSLSQGNQPQHF
12	TRBV2	NA	NA	TRBJ2-7	TGTGCCACCTCTAGGTTTTCCTACGAGCAGTACTTC	CATSRFSYEQYF
16	TRBV7-2	NA	TRBD1	TRBJ1-2	TGTGCCAGCAGCTACCCTAGTGGGACAGGGAACTATGGCTACACCTTC	CASSYPSGTGNYGYTF
15	TRBV15	NA	NA	TRBJ2-7	TGTGCCACCAGTTCGGGGACACCGAGCTCCTACGAGCAGTACTTC	CATSSGTPSSYEQYF
11	TRBV20-1	NA	NA	TRBJ2-1	TGCAGTGCTAGCCAGGCCATTGAGCAGTTCTTC	CSASQAIEQFF
18	TRBV7-9	few	TRBD2	TRBJ2-7	TGTGCCAGCAGCTTAGGCGCTAGGGGTAGCGGGGTTACCTACGAGCAGTACTTC	CASSLGARGSGVTYEQYF
14	TRBV7-9	NA	NA	TRBJ1-2	TGTGCCAGCAGCTTAGAAGACTTTAACTATGGCTACACCTTC	CASSLEDFNYGYTF
17	TRBV4-3	once	TRBD2	TRBJ2-5	TGCGCCAGCAGCCAAATTCGGACTAGCGGGGGGGAGGAGACCCAGTACTTC	CASSQIRTSGGEETQYF
12	TRBV6-1	NA	NA	TRBJ2-7	TGTGCCAGCAGTGAAGATGAGGGGAGGAAGTACTTC	CASSEDEGRKYF
14	TRBV4-1	NA	NA	TRBJ1-6	TGCGCCAGCAGCCAAGAACCAGGGCTGCCACCCCTCCACTTT	CASSQEPGLPPLHF
16	TRBV9	NA	TRBD2	TRBJ2-1	TGTGCCAGCAGCCGATTTAGCGGGAGGGCTAACAATGAGCAGTTCTTC	CASSRFSGRANNEQFF
14	TRBV5-5	NA	NA	TRBJ2-4	TGTGCCAGCAGCCTTTCTCTAGCCAAAAACATTCAGTACTTC	CASSLSLAKNIQYF
19	TRBV28	NA	NA	TRBJ1-5	TGTGCCAGCAGTTCTACAGAGATACAGGTAATCCGGGGCAATCAGCCCCAGCATTTT	CASSSTEIQVIRGNQPQHF
14	TRBV6-6	NA	NA	TRBJ2-5	TGTGCCAGCAGTTACTGGCCAGCGGAAGAGACCCAGTACTTC	CASSYWPAEETQYF
17	TRBV7-2	NA	NA	TRBJ1-2	TGTGCCAGCAGCTTAGGAGTCGGGGGACGGGGTGGCTATGGCTACACCTTC	CASSLGVGGRGGYGYTF
13	TRBV27	NA	NA	TRBJ1-1	TGTGCCAGCAGTCTACAGGATTGGACTGAAGCTTTCTTT	CASSLQDWTEAFF
21	TRBV4-3	NA	TRBD1	TRBJ1-2	TGCGCCAGCAGCCAAACAATAGGCCCCGACGGGACAGGGCGAGCTAACTATGGCTACACCTTC	CASSQTIGPDGTGRANYGYTF
17	TRBV19	NA	TRBD1	TRBJ1-2	TGTGCCAGTAGTATAATAACCCGACAGGGAGGCGGATATGGCTACACCTTC	CASSIITRQGGGYGYTF
17	TRBV5-1	NA	TRBD2	TRBJ2-3	TGCGCCAGCAGTCCGACTAGCGGGAGGGCCCAGGTAGATACGCAGTATTTT	CASSPTSGRAQVDTQYF
15	TRBV5-4	NA	NA	TRBJ1-2	TGTGCCAGCAGCTTGCCATCCGAGGAGCACTATGGCTACACCTTC	CASSLPSEEHYGYTF
16	TRBV7-2	few	TRBD2	TRBJ2-2	TGTGCCAGCAGCGCCGGACTAGCGTATTTTTCAGGGGAGCTGTTTTTT	CASSAGLAYFSGELFF
15	TRBV6-1	NA	TRBD2	TRBJ2-7	TGTGCCAGCAGTGGGCCTAGCGGGAGGTCGTACGAGCAGTACTTC	CASSGPSGRSYEQYF